The 27 T cell receptor beta chains in this list originate from one sample, sequenced in a study of control samples from healthy donors and cancer patients. Assay: immunoSEQ multiplex PCR; the TCRdb copy retains only in-frame clones and omits some. The sample records about 120,000 clones, around 87% being singletons. What was sequenced was blood. These receptors originate from a man between 35 and 55 years old in good health.

The chain combines TRBV29-1 with TRBJ1-1; D gene uncertain. Trimming stripped 5 bases from V and 2 bases from J, with 9 bases between. Germline loops: CDR1 SQVTM, CDR2 ANQGSEA. CDR3 length: 12 residues. The CDR3 protein is CSVPVGNTEAFF. In DNA, the CDR3 is TGCAGCGTTCCGGTGGGTAACACTGAAGCTTTCTTT. Full variable domain (remainder filled in from reference TRBV29-1 and TRBJ1-1): SAVISQKPSRDICQRGTSLTIQCQVDSQVTMMFWYRQQPGQSLTLIATANQGSEATYESGFVIDKFPISRPNLTFSTLTVSNMSPEDSSIYLCSVPVGNTEAFFGQGTRLTVV.

This chain uses TRBV24-1 with TRBJ1-3; D call uncertain. CDR1 is KGHDR, CDR2 SFDVKD, per germline. V was cut by 1 base and J by 3 bases, with 9 bases left in between. The CDR3 consists of 15 residues. The CDR3 sequence is CATSDFQEIGNTIYF. The DNA for the CDR3 is TGTGCCACCAGTGATTTTCAGGAGATTGGAAACACCATATATTTT.

The chain recombines TRBV30 with TRBJ2-5; no clear D gene. This CDR3 spans 13 amino acids. CDR1 GTSNPN and CDR2 SVGIG come from the germline V gene (reference sequence). Trimming removed 3 bases from V and 4 bases from J, with 12 bases in between. In nucleotides, the CDR3 is TGTGCCTGGAGAGACCCCCCGGCAGAGACCCAGTACTTC. It yields the protein CAWRDPPAETQYF.

The chain uses TRBV27 and TRBJ1-5; D is ambiguous. The CDR3 is 13 amino acids. V lost 2 bases and J 2 bases, leaving 4 bases between the germline ends. CDR1 and CDR2 (germline): MNHEY, SMNVEV (reference sequence). The CDR3 coding sequence is TGTGCCAGCAGTTTAATGGGCAATCAGCCCCAGCATTTT. Translation gives CASSLMGNQPQHF.

The chain is built from TRBV7-2 and TRBJ2-3; D is unresolved. Germline values: CDR1 SGHTA, CDR2 FQGNSA. The ends were cut back, 5 bases at V and 5 bases at J, with 8 bases in the middle. This CDR3 contains 12 residues. The chain's CDR3 is CASSPYEDTQYF. CDR3 DNA sequence: TGTGCCAGCAGCCCCTACGAAGATACGCAGTATTTT.

The chain uses TRBV19 and TRBJ1-5; 10 bases are shared with TRBD1. CDR3 length: 15 residues. Germline CDR1 and CDR2: LNHDA and SQIVND (reference sequence). Trimming removed 4 bases from V and 5 bases from J; junction bases left unmatched: 5. This CDR3 reads CASSTPGQGYQPQHF. The CDR3, as DNA: TGTGCCAGTAGTACGCCGGGACAGGGGTATCAGCCCCAGCATTTT.

This chain connects TRBV5-6 to TRBJ1-4; D perhaps matches TRBD1 (6 bases). With 0 bases removed from V and 5 bases from J, the gap between germline ends came to 17 bases. The CDR3 is made up of 17 amino acids. Germline V gene lookup returns CDR1 SGHDT and CDR2 YYEEEE. This CDR3 is CASSLVRVDSQNEKLFF. For the CDR3, the DNA is TGTGCCAGCAGCTTGGTCCGTGTGGACAGTCAAAATGAAAAACTGTTTTTT.

The chain combines TRBV5-4 with TRBJ2-7; 9 nucleotides line up with TRBD2. Germline V gene lookup returns CDR1 SGHNT and CDR2 YYREEE (reference sequence). There are 14 residues in the CDR3. V gave up 5 bases and J gave up 4 bases; unmatched junction bases: 7. The CDR3 bases are TGTGCCAGCAGGTCAGCGGGGGGCCCATACGAGCAGTACTTC. It is translated as CASRSAGGPYEQYF.

The J gene is TRBJ2-3, the V gene TRBV6-1; TRBD2 agrees at 8 bases. CDR3 length: 15 amino acids. CDR1 and CDR2 (germline): MNHNS, SASEGT. J gave up 4 bases and V 0 bases, and 3 bases lay outside the gene matches. The CDR3 nucleotides read TGTGCCAGCAGTGAAGCGAGCGGGGGTCCAGATACGCAGTATTTT. It specifies CASSEASGGPDTQYF.

The chain is built from TRBV10-1 and TRBJ2-1, with a weak D call TRBD2 (5 bases). CDR3 size: 13 residues. Per germline, CDR1 WNHNN and CDR2 SYGVQD (reference sequence). V lost 2 bases, J lost 9 bases, and 11 bases lay in between. Here the CDR3 DNA reads TGCGCCAGCAGTGAGCCTAGCAGCGCTGAGCAGTTCTTC. Amino acid sequence: CASSEPSSAEQFF.

This sequence joins TRBV5-6 and TRBJ1-1; the D is unclear. The V end lost 2 bases, the J end lost 1 base, and 9 bases lay between the germline ends. The CDR3 sequence is 14 residues long. Germline loops: CDR1 SGHDT, CDR2 YYEEEE. In DNA, the CDR3 is TGTGCCAGCAGCTTTCCAACGGGGAACACTGAAGCTTTCTTT. Translation: CASSFPTGNTEAFF.

The rearrangement joins TRBV6-4 to TRBJ2-3, with TRBD1 identical over 11 bases. V was clipped by 6 bases and J by 4 bases; unmatched bases: 6. The germline V gene encodes CDR1 MRHNA and CDR2 SNTAGT. The CDR3 length is 15 residues. The CDR3 DNA sequence: TGTGCCAGCAGAGCGGACAGGGGGCATGCAGATACGCAGTATTTT. This gives the protein CASRADRGHADTQYF.

The V call is TRBV27, the J call TRBJ2-2, with D possibly being TRBD2 (5 bases). Trimming left V 2 bases short and J 4 bases short, with 14 bases between. This CDR3 is 16 amino acids long. Germline loops: CDR1 MNHEY, CDR2 SMNVEV (reference sequence). CDR3 loop: CASSLKSSRGTGELFF. The CDR3 coding sequence is TGTGCCAGCAGTTTAAAATCGTCTCGGGGCACCGGGGAGCTGTTTTTT.

V and J are TRBV6-1 and TRBJ2-3, with 10 bases aligning to TRBD2. The germline V gene encodes CDR1 MNHNS and CDR2 SASEGT. The trim removed 3 bases at V and 5 bases at J, leaving 8 bases unmatched. The length of the CDR3 is 16 residues. This CDR3 is CASSESSGGHGDTQYF. For the CDR3, the DNA is TGTGCCAGCAGTGAGTCTAGCGGGGGTCACGGAGATACGCAGTATTTT.

The J gene is TRBJ1-1, the V gene TRBV30; D unclear. The germline V gene has CDR1 GTSNPN and CDR2 SVGIG (reference sequence). The CDR3 loop spans 15 amino acids. Trimming shortened V by 2 bases and J by 4 bases, and 17 bases separated the two germline ends. Here the CDR3 DNA reads TGTGCCTGGAGTACTCTGGACCTCACGACCACTGAAGCTTTCTTT. It translates to CAWSTLDLTTTEAFF.

The rearrangement uses TRBV2 and TRBJ1-2; D possibly corresponds to TRBD1 (6 bases). Trimming pared 4 bases from V and 2 bases from J, leaving 11 bases between. CDR3 length: 14 residues. Germline CDR1 is SNHLY and CDR2 is FYNNEI. The CDR3 DNA is TGTGCCAGCAGTGTCGGTCAGGGGAACTATGGCTACACCTTC. Translating gives CASSVGQGNYGYTF.

The rearrangement uses TRBV7-2 and TRBJ2-7; D possibly uses TRBD1 or TRBD2 (5 bases each). The CDR3 loop spans 14 amino acids. Germline loops: CDR1 SGHTA, CDR2 FQGNSA. Between the trimmed V and J ends, which lost 0 bases and 3 bases, there was a span of 9 bases. The CDR3 bases are TGTGCCAGCAGCTTAGCGGGGGAATTCTACGAGCAGTACTTC. It is translated as CASSLAGEFYEQYF.

The gene calls are TRBV7-2 and TRBJ2-4; 8 bases are shared with TRBD2. CDR3 length equals 15 residues. The germline gives CDR1 SGHTA, CDR2 FQGNSA. Trimming took 2 bases from V and 0 from J; bases not matched to a gene: 0. In DNA form, the CDR3 reads TGTGCCAGCAGCTTAAGCGGGGGAGCCAAAAACATTCAGTACTTC. Translating gives CASSLSGGAKNIQYF.

The CDR3: CASSQVLAVNTEAFF. The CDR3 nucleotides read TGTGCCAGCAGCCAAGTATTAGCGGTGAACACTGAAGCTTTCTTT. The V gene is TRBV14, the J gene TRBJ1-1; D not certain. CDR1 and CDR2 (germline): SGHDN, FVKESK. V dropped 1 base and J dropped 0 bases, with 9 bases sitting between them. The CDR3 length is 15 residues.

V gene TRBV30 combines with J gene TRBJ1-3; D is uncertain. Trimming pared 0 bases from V and 0 bases from J, leaving 6 bases between. The CDR3 is 14 amino acids. Per the germline V gene, CDR1 is GTSNPN and CDR2 is SVGIG (reference sequence). DNA for the CDR3: TGTGCCTGGAGTGTTAGCAACTCTGGAAACACCATATATTTT. Its translation is CAWSVSNSGNTIYF.

The chain is built from TRBV27 and TRBJ2-3; TRBD2 matches 9 bases. J gave up 6 bases and V 5 bases, and 9 bases lay outside the gene matches. This CDR3 has 15 amino acids. CDR1 MNHEY and CDR2 SMNVEV come from the germline V gene (reference sequence). The CDR3 sequence: CASSPRASGVDTQYF. In nucleotides, the CDR3 is TGTGCCAGCAGTCCCCGGGCTAGCGGGGTGGATACGCAGTATTTT.

V and J are TRBV7-9 and TRBJ2-6; D is unresolved. V was cut by 2 bases and J by 3 bases, with 8 bases left in between. CDR1 and CDR2 (germline): SEHNR, FQNEAQ (reference sequence). The CDR3 consists of 15 residues. CDR3 sequence reads: CASSLRVGGANVLTF. The CDR3, as DNA: TGTGCCAGCAGCTTAAGGGTGGGTGGGGCCAACGTCCTGACTTTC.

About this clone itself: Other DNA sequences of this sample code for an identical CDR3. The genes are TRBV19 and TRBJ1-1, with TRBD1 matching 7 bases. This CDR3 is built from 13 residues. Germline V gene lookup returns CDR1 LNHDA and CDR2 SQIVND (reference sequence). Trimming at V came to 3 bases and at J to 4 bases, leaving 2 bases not matched to a gene. The CDR3, as DNA: TGTGCCAGTAGTATCAGGGGGGGCACTGAAGCTTTCTTT. Protein: CASSIRGGTEAFF.

V and J are TRBV9 and TRBJ2-3; 15 bases map to TRBD2. J lost 3 bases, V lost 2 bases, and 7 bases had no gene match. This CDR3 has 18 amino acids. The germline CDR1 and CDR2 sequences are SGDLS and YYNGEE. The CDR3 sequence is CASSVFPGTSGGTDTQYF. CDR3 sequence (DNA): TGTGCCAGCAGCGTGTTCCCCGGGACTAGCGGGGGGACAGATACGCAGTATTTT.

This clone has just a few counts. This chain uses TRBV11-3 with TRBJ2-3; D call uncertain. Looked up from germline, CDR1 is SGHNT and CDR2 is YENEEA. The CDR3 is made up of 14 amino acids. Trimming shortened V by 5 bases and J by 2 bases, and 11 bases separated the two germline ends. CDR3 sequence: CASSPPRTTDTQYF. In DNA form, the CDR3 reads TGTGCCAGCAGCCCGCCCCGGACCACAGATACGCAGTATTTT.

This chain joins TRBV5-1 and TRBJ1-3; perhaps TRBD1 as D (5 bases). The V gene lost 2 bases and the J gene lost 0 bases, with 12 bases spanning the gap. This CDR3 region has 16 residues. Germline-derived CDR1 and CDR2 are SGHRS and YFSETQ. CDR3 sequence: CASSLTSGGSGNTIYF. As DNA, the CDR3 is TGCGCCAGCAGCTTAACTTCCGGGGGCTCTGGAAACACCATATATTTT.

The CDR3 sequence is CASSDGRSGQPQHF. CDR3 in DNA: TGCGCCAGCAGCGACGGACGGTCGGGACAGCCCCAGCATTTT. The chain recombines TRBV5-1 with TRBJ1-5; no reliable D call. With 4 bases removed from V and 7 bases from J, the gap between germline ends came to 15 bases. The CDR3 loop spans 14 amino acids. CDR1 and CDR2 (germline): SGHRS, YFSETQ.